These 22 T cell receptor beta chains originate from one sample sequenced in a study of blood T cell repertoires in COVID-19. Method: immunoSEQ multiplex PCR; TCRdb's copy keeps in-frame clones and lacks some. Here the sample spans roughly 500,000 clones, roughly 89% being singletons. The sequenced material came from peripheral blood. The source is a man between 18 and 29 years old with COVID-19, enrolled during active disease.

The V and J genes are TRBV7-9 and TRBJ1-4; no reliable D call. CDR3 length: 15 residues. Germline V CDR1 and CDR2: SEHNR, FQNEAQ (reference sequence). V shed 5 bases and J shed 5 bases, with 15 bases lying between them. In DNA form, the CDR3 reads TGTGCCAGCAGCGCAAGGTTCGGAGGAAATGAAAAACTGTTTTTT. It translates to CASSARFGGNEKLFF.

The chain couples TRBV5-6 to TRBJ1-3; 10 nucleotides align to TRBD1. This CDR3 is 15 amino acids long. V shed 4 bases, J shed 4 bases, and the junction held 5 bases outside the gene matches. CDR1 is SGHDT and CDR2 is YYEEEE in the germline V gene. CDR3 residues: CASSLRQGAGNTIYF. The CDR3 DNA follows: TGTGCCAGCAGCCTGCGACAGGGGGCAGGAAACACCATATATTTT.

This chain uses TRBV2 with TRBJ2-1; D is unclear. The CDR3 totals 15 residues. Trimming stripped 2 bases from V and 0 bases from J, with 8 bases between. Germline CDR1 SNHLY, CDR2 FYNNEI. In DNA form, the CDR3 reads TGTGCCAGCAGTGAACGTGAGAGCTCCTACAATGAGCAGTTCTTC. It codes for CASSERESSYNEQFF.

The chain links TRBV2 to TRBJ1-5, with D perhaps matching TRBD1 (5 bases). Germline V gene sequence: CDR1 SNHLY, CDR2 FYNNEI. V was trimmed by 2 bases and J by 0 bases, leaving 5 bases between them. The CDR3 extends over 14 amino acids. The CDR3 nucleotides are TGTGCCAGCAGTGAAAGGGGTAGCAATCAGCCCCAGCATTTT. Translated, it gives CASSERGSNQPQHF.

V is TRBV24-1 and J is TRBJ2-1, with a possible D match to TRBD1 (5 bases). V gave up 4 bases and J gave up 6 bases, with 9 bases separating them. The CDR3 runs to 13 residues. Germline V gives CDR1 KGHDR, CDR2 SFDVKD. This CDR3 is CATSETVVNEQFF. The CDR3 nucleotides read TGTGCCACCAGTGAGACAGTCGTCAATGAGCAGTTCTTC.

This rearrangement joins TRBV12-3 or TRBV12-4 to TRBJ1-2; perhaps TRBD1 as D (5 bases). V lost 2 bases, J lost 6 bases, and 10 bases lay in between. The CDR3 is made up of 13 amino acids. CDR3 amino acids: CASSLMGEDGYTF. CDR3 DNA sequence: TGTGCCAGCAGTTTAATGGGGGAGGATGGCTACACCTTC.

V and J are TRBV5-1 and TRBJ2-1; 8 bases fit TRBD2. CDR1 is SGHRS, CDR2 YFSETQ, per germline. Germline trimming cut 7 bases from V and 0 bases from J; bases unmatched to any gene: 6. This CDR3 comprises 15 residues. CDR3 in amino acids: CASRNSGSSYNEQFF. CDR3 coding DNA: TGCGCCAGCCGAAACAGCGGGAGCTCCTACAATGAGCAGTTCTTC.

This clone was detected a few times. The chain is built from TRBV6-5 and TRBJ2-7, with TRBD2 matching over 7 bases. Germline CDR1 is MNHEY and CDR2 is SVGAGI. CDR3 length: 14 amino acids. V shed 6 bases, J shed 3 bases, and the junction held 8 bases outside the gene matches. The CDR3 region is CASRTGRGSYEQYF. In DNA form, the CDR3 reads TGTGCCAGCAGGACCGGGCGGGGGAGCTACGAGCAGTACTTC.

The chain joins TRBV2 to TRBJ2-1; 7 nucleotides line up with TRBD2. Germline values: CDR1 SNHLY, CDR2 FYNNEI. This CDR3 spans 13 amino acids. With V trimmed by 6 bases and J by 12 bases, 11 bases remained unmatched. The CDR3 loop reads CASRRSPGGGQFF. The CDR3 bases are TGTGCCAGCAGGCGTTCACCGGGGGGAGGGCAGTTCTTC.

The chain combines TRBV3-1 (or the pseudogene TRBV3-2) with TRBJ2-3; 12 bases match TRBD2. The CDR3 runs to 15 residues. V shed 4 bases, J shed 5 bases, and the junction held 4 bases outside the gene matches. Germline V lookup: CDR1 LGHDT, CDR2 YNNKEL (reference sequence). Here the CDR3 reads CASSPSGGAEDTQYF. DNA for the CDR3: TGTGCCAGCAGCCCTAGCGGGGGGGCCGAAGATACGCAGTATTTT.

The chain links TRBV24-1 to TRBJ2-7, with D maybe TRBD2 (5 bases). The CDR3 runs to 14 residues. CDR1 and CDR2 (germline): KGHDR, SFDVKD. Trimming removed 7 bases at V and 3 bases at J, with 15 bases between. CDR3 nucleotides: TGTGCCACCAGGCACCCGGGATATTTCTACGAGCAGTACTTC. Translating it yields CATRHPGYFYEQYF.

For this clone: The same CDR3 also results from other DNA sequences found in this sample. The V and J genes are TRBV7-9 and TRBJ2-5, with D possibly TRBD2 on 6 matching bases. Looked up from germline, CDR1 is SEHNR and CDR2 is FQNEAQ (reference sequence). Deletions cut 3 bases from V and 0 bases from J, with 8 bases between. CDR3 size: 14 residues. CDR3 sequence reads: CASSLSGYQETQYF. DNA for the CDR3: TGTGCCAGCAGCTTGAGCGGGTACCAAGAGACCCAGTACTTC.

This chain joins TRBV2 and TRBJ2-7; 8 bases map to TRBD2. The CDR3 is 17 amino acids. In germline, CDR1 is SNHLY, CDR2 FYNNEI. V gave up 3 bases and J gave up 2 bases; unmatched junction bases: 12. In nucleotides, the CDR3 is TGTGCCAGCAGTGAGGGGACTAGGGGCCTCCGGCCCTACGAGCAGTACTTC. The encoded protein is CASSEGTRGLRPYEQYF. Drawing the rest from reference TRBV2 and TRBJ2-7, the complete variable domain is EPEVTQTPSHQVTQMGQEVILRCVPISNHLYFYWYRQILGQKVEFLVSFYNNEISEKSEIFDDQFSVERPDGSNFTLKIRSTKLEDSAMYFCASSEGTRGLRPYEQYFGPGTRLTVT.

V is TRBV10-1 and J is TRBJ1-5, with 9 bases fitting TRBD1. The CDR3 spans 16 residues. V lost 9 bases to trimming and J lost 2 bases; unmatched junction nucleotides: 11. Germline CDR1 reads WNHNN; CDR2 reads SYGVQD (reference sequence). CDR3 region: CASPLQGARCNQPQHF. In nucleotides, the CDR3 is TGCGCCAGTCCCTTACAGGGGGCGCGGTGCAATCAGCCCCAGCATTTT.

Details on this clone: The sample contains more than one DNA sequence encoding this CDR3. V gene TRBV18 combines with J gene TRBJ1-1; the match to TRBD1 covers 9 bases. Trimming cost V 1 base and J 4 bases; bases outside gene matches: 4. The CDR3 totals 15 residues. The germline gives CDR1 KGHSH, CDR2 LQKENI. The CDR3 protein is CASSPQGQGGTEAFF. The CDR3 DNA follows: TGTGCCAGCTCACCACAGGGACAGGGCGGCACTGAAGCTTTCTTT.

The chain has TRBV10-3 and TRBJ1-2; 7 nucleotides match TRBD1. This CDR3 is 14 amino acids long. V was clipped by 1 base and J by 6 bases; unmatched bases: 5. Germline assignment: CDR1 ENHRY and CDR2 SYGVKD. CDR3 bases: TGTGCCATCAGTGAGTTGGGGACAGAGAATGGCTACACCTTC. Translating it yields CAISELGTENGYTF.

J is TRBJ2-7 and V is TRBV4-1; weak D call: TRBD2 (5 bases). Between the trimmed V and J ends, which lost 0 bases and 1 base, there was a span of 10 bases. Germline V gene sequence: CDR1 MGHRA, CDR2 YSYEKL. This CDR3 comprises 15 residues. The CDR3 reads CASSQDAGLSYEQYF. The CDR3 DNA reads TGCGCCAGCAGCCAAGACGCGGGCCTGTCCTACGAGCAGTACTTC.

This chain uses TRBV27 with TRBJ2-1; 13 bases are shared with TRBD2. Germline-derived CDR1 and CDR2 are MNHEY and SMNVEV (reference sequence). The CDR3 consists of 15 residues. The trim removed 3 bases at V and 7 bases at J, leaving 3 bases unmatched. The CDR3 DNA is TGTGCCAGCAGTTTGGGGACTAGCGGGATAAATGAGCAGTTCTTC. Translating it yields CASSLGTSGINEQFF.

The chain carries TRBV11-1 and TRBJ2-7; D unresolved. The V end was cut by 0 bases, the J end by 6 bases, with 3 bases between. The CDR3 has 11 residues. CDR1 SGHAT and CDR2 FQDESV come from the germline V gene (reference sequence). CDR3 region: CASSLAVEQYF. Written as DNA, the CDR3 is TGTGCCAGCAGCTTAGCCGTCGAGCAGTACTTC.

The chain combines TRBV27 with TRBJ1-1; 10 positions match TRBD1. The CDR3 is made up of 16 amino acids. The J segment lost 10 bases and the V segment lost 0 bases, leaving 11 bases of the junction unmatched. CDR1 is MNHEY and CDR2 is SMNVEV in the germline V gene (reference sequence). The CDR3 sequence: CASSLSFRTGGAVAFF. The CDR3 DNA reads as TGTGCCAGCAGTTTATCCTTTAGGACAGGGGGTGCGGTAGCTTTCTTT.

Remarks on this clone: Additional DNA sequences in this sample encode the identical CDR3. The chain employs TRBV20-1 and TRBJ2-7; D is ambiguous. Trimming removed 3 bases at V and 5 bases at J, with 8 bases between. Germline lookup yields CDR1 DFQATT and CDR2 SNEGSKA (reference sequence). CDR3 length equals 11 residues. The chain's CDR3 is CSARSGHEQYF. The CDR3 DNA sequence: TGCAGTGCTAGGAGTGGGCACGAGCAGTACTTC.

This clone was seen only once. The chain carries TRBV27 and TRBJ2-2; tentatively, D is TRBD2 (5 bases). The V gene lost 0 bases and the J gene lost 8 bases, with 19 bases spanning the gap. The germline V gene encodes CDR1 MNHEY and CDR2 SMNVEV (reference sequence). This CDR3 contains 17 residues. DNA of the CDR3: TGTGCCAGCAGTTTATCCCTCATCTCTAGCATCGGGGGGGAGCTGTTTTTT. Protein sequence: CASSLSLISSIGGELFF.